Below are 18 T cell receptor beta chains sequenced from a single sample in a study of Ad26.COV2.S vaccination and SARS-CoV-2 variants. As to treatment: some 20 received Ad26.COV2.S at low or high dose, single or two shots; about 5 received placebo; per-sample allocation not given. Specimen acquisition occurred on day 63 following the initial vaccine or placebo injection. Clones were sequenced by immunoSEQ multiplex PCR, and TCRdb holds only the in-frame ones, with some missing. The sample records about 680,000 clones, around 90% being singletons. This material consisted of peripheral blood, taken in a trial of Ad26.COV2.S vaccine versus placebo. Every receptor here comes from a person between 18 and 65 years old who received the Ad26.COV2.S COVID-19 vaccine or a placebo.

The V and J genes are TRBV27 and TRBJ2-7; weak D call: TRBD2 (5 bases). CDR1 is MNHEY and CDR2 is SMNVEV in the germline V gene (reference sequence). Trimming removed 2 bases at V and 7 bases at J, with 9 bases between. The CDR3 length is 12 residues. CDR3 nucleotides: TGTGCCAGCAGTTTAGCGGGTAAAGAGCAGTACTTC. Translating it yields CASSLAGKEQYF.

The J gene is TRBJ2-7, the V gene TRBV11-2; tentative D call: TRBD2 (6 bases). CDR1 is SGHAT, CDR2 FQNNGV, per germline. The CDR3 contains 15 residues. V lost 1 base and J lost 4, with 14 bases in between. CDR3 region: CASSLGWGEKYEQYF. CDR3 in DNA: TGTGCCAGCAGCTTAGGTTGGGGGGAGAAGTACGAGCAGTACTTC.

The chain joins TRBV6-5 to TRBJ2-7; a possible D gene is TRBD2 (7 bases). Trimming removed 7 bases at V and 1 base at J, with 17 bases between. CDR3 length: 15 amino acids. Germline V CDR1 and CDR2: MNHEY, SVGAGI. CDR3 nucleotide sequence: TGTGCCAGCACCCCGGGCGGGGGCGCGTCCTACGAGCAGTACTTC. Amino acids: CASTPGGGASYEQYF.

This CDR3 reads CSASPPLTATEAFF. The CDR3 region has the DNA TGCAGTGCTAGTCCTCCGCTTACGGCGACTGAAGCTTTCTTT. This sequence joins TRBV20-1 and TRBJ1-1; D is unclear. The CDR3 has 14 residues. CDR1 is DFQATT and CDR2 is SNEGSKA in the germline V gene (reference sequence). V shed 3 bases and J shed 5 bases, with 16 bases lying between them.

This chain connects TRBV6-5 to TRBJ2-7; D is unclear. The CDR3 sequence is 13 residues long. Trimming removed 6 bases from V and 2 bases from J, with 11 bases in between. CDR1 MNHEY and CDR2 SVGAGI come from the germline V gene. CDR3: CASSFDRAYEQYF. The CDR3 coding sequence is TGTGCCAGCAGCTTCGACCGAGCCTACGAGCAGTACTTC.

The chain couples TRBV18 to TRBJ1-2, with 9 nucleotides matching TRBD1. This CDR3 contains 14 residues. Germline V lookup: CDR1 KGHSH, CDR2 LQKENI. V was clipped by 3 bases and J by 4 bases; unmatched bases: 3. In DNA, the CDR3 is TGTGCCAGCTCACCCACAGGGGGCCGCTATGGCTACACCTTC. Its protein is CASSPTGGRYGYTF.

The chain links TRBV21-1 to TRBJ1-1; no check of the table's D call, TRBD1, against the DNA was made. TRBV21-1 is classified as a pseudogene. CDR3 length: 11 amino acids. CDR3 in amino acids: CASSWTGWAFF. CDR3 DNA sequence: TGTGCCAGCAGCTGGACAGGGTGGGCTTTCTTT.

The gene calls are TRBV10-3 and TRBJ2-2; 9 bases fit TRBD2. This CDR3 is built from 15 residues. Germline CDR1 reads ENHRY; CDR2 reads SYGVKD. V lost 4 bases to trimming and J lost 3 bases; unmatched junction nucleotides: 3. The CDR3 region is CAISAAGGYTGELFF. CDR3 bases: TGTGCCATCAGTGCAGCGGGAGGCTACACCGGGGAGCTGTTTTTT.

This clone was counted only a few times. The chain combines TRBV2 with TRBJ1-5, with 7 bases identical to TRBD1. Losses at the gene ends were 6 bases for V and 3 bases for J; bases not matched to a gene: 8. Per germline, CDR1 SNHLY and CDR2 FYNNEI. The CDR3 consists of 15 residues. For the CDR3, the DNA is TGTGCCAGCAGGCCTCAGGGGGGGTACAATCAGCCCCAGCATTTT. The encoded protein is CASRPQGGYNQPQHF.

The gene calls are TRBV5-1 and TRBJ1-5, with 7 nucleotides matching TRBD1. The V gene's germline CDR1 is SGHRS and CDR2 YFSETQ. The CDR3 totals 14 residues. Trimming removed 0 bases from V and 6 bases from J; junction bases left unmatched: 3. The CDR3: CASSLGQGVQPQHF. The CDR3 DNA sequence: TGCGCCAGCAGCTTGGGACAGGGCGTTCAGCCCCAGCATTTT.

J is TRBJ2-2 and V is TRBV7-9, with D possibly being TRBD1 (6 bases). The V end was cut by 1 base, the J end by 4 bases, with 19 bases between. CDR1 is SEHNR and CDR2 is FQNEAQ in the germline V gene (reference sequence). The CDR3 extends over 18 amino acids. The CDR3: CASSLGTGRSRTTGELFF. Here the CDR3 DNA reads TGTGCCAGCAGCTTAGGCACAGGGCGGTCAAGAACCACCGGGGAGCTGTTTTTT.

This chain links TRBV19 with TRBJ1-1; D is perhaps TRBD1 (6 bases). The CDR3 length is 13 residues. Germline-derived CDR1 and CDR2 are LNHDA and SQIVND (reference sequence). V was clipped by 2 bases and J by 7 bases, with 11 bases between them. The CDR3 reads CASSIQDSGEAFF. Written as DNA, the CDR3 is TGTGCCAGTAGTATACAGGACAGCGGTGAAGCTTTCTTT.

A single count supports this clone. The chain links TRBV10-3 to TRBJ1-1; D possibly corresponds to TRBD1 (5 bases). The CDR3 length is 12 residues. V dropped 6 bases and J dropped 11 bases, with 16 bases sitting between them. Germline CDR1 ENHRY, CDR2 SYGVKD. CDR3: CAIRGDPGYAFF. Here the CDR3 DNA reads TGTGCCATCAGGGGGGACCCAGGATACGCTTTCTTT.

In its sample, this clone was seen a few times. This rearrangement joins TRBV4-1 to TRBJ1-4; possibly TRBD1 for D (6 bases). CDR1 is MGHRA and CDR2 is YSYEKL in the germline V gene. The CDR3 spans 12 residues. With 3 bases removed from V and 13 bases from J, the gap between germline ends came to 12 bases. The CDR3: CASSQRGTGLFF. Here the CDR3 DNA reads TGCGCCAGCAGCCAGAGGGGGACGGGACTGTTTTTT.

The rearrangement joins TRBV2 to TRBJ1-3; D gene unclear. Trimming left V 7 bases short and J 0 bases short, with 13 bases between. Germline assignment: CDR1 SNHLY and CDR2 FYNNEI. CDR3 length: 15 residues. The CDR3 reads CASKMSSSSGNTIYF. The DNA for the CDR3 is TGTGCCAGCAAAATGTCTTCCTCCTCTGGAAACACCATATATTTT.

This clone was counted only a few times. V usage is TRBV7-2 and J usage is TRBJ1-6; maybe TRBD1 (6 bases). The CDR3 covers 15 residues. The V gene lost 6 bases and the J gene lost 10 bases, with 19 bases spanning the gap. The germline CDR1 and CDR2 sequences are SGHTA and FQGNSA. The CDR3 coding sequence is TGTGCCAGCAGTCCAGGGGACTCTTTCGAGTCACCCCTCCACTTT. Its protein product is CASSPGDSFESPLHF.

This clone was observed a handful of times. The chain employs TRBV3-1 (or the pseudogene TRBV3-2) and TRBJ1-6; D is unclear. The CDR3 is 14 residues long. Germline V gene data show CDR1 as LGHDT and CDR2 as YNNKEL (reference sequence). The V end was cut by 1 base, the J end by 8 bases, with 9 bases between. CDR3 sequence: CASSQVRQHSPLHF. Written as DNA, the CDR3 is TGTGCCAGCAGCCAAGTACGGCAGCATTCACCCCTCCACTTT.

J is TRBJ2-2 and V is TRBV6-4; tentatively, D is TRBD1 (6 bases). This CDR3 comprises 16 residues. V dropped 5 bases and J dropped 1 base, with 14 bases sitting between them. Germline V lookup: CDR1 MRHNA, CDR2 SNTAGT. This chain's CDR3 is CASSLIPGQNTGELFF. CDR3 in DNA: TGTGCCAGCAGTCTAATTCCGGGACAGAACACCGGGGAGCTGTTTTTT.